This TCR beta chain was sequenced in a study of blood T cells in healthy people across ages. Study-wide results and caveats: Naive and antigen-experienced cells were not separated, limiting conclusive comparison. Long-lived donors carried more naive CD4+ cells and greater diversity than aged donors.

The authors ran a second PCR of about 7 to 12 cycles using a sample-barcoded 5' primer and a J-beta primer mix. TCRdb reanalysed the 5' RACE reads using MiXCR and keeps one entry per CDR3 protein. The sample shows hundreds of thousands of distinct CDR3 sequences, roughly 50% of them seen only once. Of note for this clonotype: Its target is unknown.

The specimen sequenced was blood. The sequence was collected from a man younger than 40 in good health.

CDR3 loop: CASSPRRGSHEQYF. The DNA for the CDR3 is TGTGCCAGCAGCCCTCGGCGGGGGAGCCACGAGCAGTACTTC. V usage is TRBV9 and J usage is TRBJ2-7; the match to TRBD2 covers 7 bases. J lost 5 bases, V lost 4 bases, and 9 bases had no gene match. CDR1 is SGDLS and CDR2 is YYNGEE in the germline V gene. This CDR3 is built from 14 residues.